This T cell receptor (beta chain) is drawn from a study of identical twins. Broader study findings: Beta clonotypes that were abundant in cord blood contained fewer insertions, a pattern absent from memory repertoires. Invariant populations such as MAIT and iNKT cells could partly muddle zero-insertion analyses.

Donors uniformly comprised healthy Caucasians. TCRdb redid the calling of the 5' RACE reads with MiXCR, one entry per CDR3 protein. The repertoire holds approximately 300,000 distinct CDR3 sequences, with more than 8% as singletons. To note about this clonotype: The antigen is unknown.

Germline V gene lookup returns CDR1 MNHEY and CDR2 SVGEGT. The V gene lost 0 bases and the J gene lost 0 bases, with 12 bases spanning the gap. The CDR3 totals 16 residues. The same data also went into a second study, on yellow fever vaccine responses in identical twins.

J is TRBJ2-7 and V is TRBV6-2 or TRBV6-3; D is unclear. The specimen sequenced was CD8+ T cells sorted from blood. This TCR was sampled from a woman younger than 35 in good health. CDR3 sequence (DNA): TGTGCCAGCAGTTACTCGCAGCTTGTCCCCTCCTACGAGCAGTACTTC. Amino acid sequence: CASSYSQLVPSYEQYF.